This T cell receptor (beta chain) is from a study of blood T cell repertoires in COVID-19. This clone was observed once. The CDR3 covers 17 residues. V trimming: 4 bases; J trimming: 6 bases; junction bases outside the gene matches: 15. Germline CDR1 reads SQVTM; CDR2 reads ANQGSEA. Data came from immunoSEQ multiplex PCR; TCRdb stores just in-frame clones and leaves some out. This table holds around 230,000 clones, roughly nine tenths found once. J is TRBJ2-2 and V is TRBV29-1, with TRBD1 identical over 9 bases. Sequenced material: peripheral blood. The clonotype was recovered from a man in his forties or fifties with acute or convalescent COVID-19. The CDR3 DNA sequence: TGCAGCGTTGCCTTAAAGCGACAGGGGGTTTGGGCCGGGGAGCTGTTTTTT. Translation gives CSVALKRQGVWAGELFF.